This TCR beta chain stems from a study of post-analysis software for immune sequencing data. Prepared TCR beta cDNA libraries contained unique molecular identifiers. TCRdb re-called the PCR reads through MiXCR, storing one row per CDR3 protein. The sample records a few hundred thousand distinct CDR3 sequences, 34% being singletons. The TCR comes from a girl between 2 and 17 years old with multiple sclerosis. Specimen: blood.

The CDR3 nucleotides are TGCAGTGCTCACCATAGCGGGCCCTTCTCCTACAATGAGCAGTTCTTC. It encodes CSAHHSGPFSYNEQFF. The genes are TRBV20-1 and TRBJ2-1, with 7 nucleotides matching TRBD2. Losses at the gene ends were 5 bases for V and 0 bases for J; bases not matched to a gene: 10. The CDR3 length is 16 residues. The germline CDR1 and CDR2 sequences are DFQATT and SNEGSKA (reference sequence).